This T cell receptor beta chain was found in a study of blood T cell repertoires in COVID-19. Per the original data handling: Estimated nucleated cell counts came from reference gene primer amplification. TCRdb's copy holds only in-frame clones and misses some; the assay was immunoSEQ multiplex PCR. V, J and clone size derive from that table, while D and trimming were established from the DNA sequence. The data hold more than 80,000 clones, with roughly 88% observed a single time. With 6 bases clipped from V and 7 bases from J, the junction kept 10 bases outside the gene matches. This CDR3 has 15 amino acids. Germline V gives CDR1 MNHEY, CDR2 SVGAGI.

This rearrangement joins TRBV6-5 to TRBJ2-3; 10 positions agree with TRBD2. The TCR sequence derives from a middle-aged man with active COVID-19. Sequenced sample: peripheral blood. CDR3 DNA: TGTGCCAGCAGAACTAGCGGGGAGCGGGCATATACGCAGTATTTT. This encodes CASRTSGERAYTQYF.